One and the same sample provided the 26 T cell receptor beta chains below, sequenced in a study of control samples from healthy donors and cancer patients. The method was immunoSEQ multiplex PCR; TCRdb's version includes in-frame clones alone and lacks a portion of them. Of about 130,000 clones in the sample, over 90% were seen once. Sequenced: PBMCs. All receptors derive from a man in his sixties with colorectal cancer.

This clone was recorded only once. The rearrangement links TRBV19 to TRBJ1-4; D is perhaps TRBD1 (5 bases). The germline V and J ends were trimmed by 5 bases and 8 bases, with 12 bases remaining between them. Per the germline V gene, CDR1 is LNHDA and CDR2 is SQIVND (reference sequence). This CDR3 spans 13 amino acids. The CDR3 loop reads CASSLRAGEKLFF. In nucleotides, the CDR3 is TGTGCCAGTAGTCTAAGGGCAGGGGAAAAACTGTTTTTT.

The rearrangement links TRBV30 to TRBJ2-7; D is possibly TRBD1 (6 bases). CDR3 size: 15 residues. Per germline, CDR1 GTSNPN and CDR2 SVGIG (reference sequence). V shed 2 bases and J shed 1 base, with 15 bases lying between them. In DNA, the CDR3 is TGTGCCTGGAGTCCCGGGAACAGGGCTTCCTACGAGCAGTACTTC. This translates into CAWSPGNRASYEQYF. The entire variable domain, with the rest obtained from reference TRBV30 and TRBJ2-7, is as follows: SQTIHQWPATLVQPVGSPLSLECTVEGTSNPNLYWYRQAAGRGLQLLFYSVGIGQISSEVPQNLSASRPQDRQFILSSKKLLLSDSGFYLCAWSPGNRASYEQYFGPGTRLTVT.

This sequence joins TRBV28 and TRBJ2-7; 8 bases are a match to TRBD2. V dropped 6 bases and J dropped 5; count of bases not matched to a gene: 3. The CDR3 loop spans 12 amino acids. Germline-derived CDR1 and CDR2 are MDHEN and SYDVKM. CDR3 nucleotide sequence: TGTGCCAGCAGCACTAGCGGTGACGAGCAGTACTTC. Translated: CASSTSGDEQYF.

J is TRBJ1-2 and V is TRBV19, with 9 nucleotides matching TRBD1. The V segment lost 1 base and the J segment 5 bases; nucleotides outside the gene matches: 8. This CDR3 spans 16 amino acids. Per the germline V gene, CDR1 is LNHDA and CDR2 is SQIVND (reference sequence). The CDR3 reads CASSIATGTGKYGYTF. The CDR3 DNA is TGTGCCAGTAGTATAGCAACGGGGACAGGGAAGTATGGCTACACCTTC.

This rearrangement joins TRBV4-1 to TRBJ1-1; possible D gene TRBD1, 5 bases. Looked up from germline, CDR1 is MGHRA and CDR2 is YSYEKL. Trimming left V 4 bases short and J 2 bases short, with 14 bases between. The length of the CDR3 is 15 residues. The CDR3 loop is CASSPGRGSNTEAFF. For the CDR3, the DNA is TGCGCCAGCAGCCCGGGACGGGGGAGCAACACTGAAGCTTTCTTT.

This chain joins TRBV6-6 and TRBJ2-6; the D is unclear. The germline V gene has CDR1 MNHNY and CDR2 SVGAGI (reference sequence). Trimming shortened V by 2 bases and J by 0 bases, and 5 bases separated the two germline ends. The CDR3 is 15 residues long. The DNA of the CDR3 is TGTGCCAGCAGTTACAGGAGCTCTGGGGCCAACGTCCTGACTTTC. Its protein is CASSYRSSGANVLTF.

The CDR3 here is CASSRNGDHEQFF. The CDR3 DNA reads as TGTGCCAGCAGTCGAAACGGGGACCATGAGCAGTTCTTC. The chain recombines TRBV27 with TRBJ2-1, with D perhaps being TRBD1 or TRBD2 (5 bases each). Germline V gene data show CDR1 as MNHEY and CDR2 as SMNVEV (reference sequence). Trimming cost V 5 bases and J 8 bases, with 13 bases left between them. This CDR3 contains 13 residues.

The gene calls are TRBV9 and TRBJ1-6; D gene ambiguous. Between the trimmed V and J ends, which lost 4 bases and 4 bases, there was a span of 15 bases. This CDR3 is 16 amino acids long. The germline V gene has CDR1 SGDLS and CDR2 YYNGEE. The CDR3 DNA follows: TGTGCCAGCAGCCCGACCCAGGATCTTTATAATTCACCCCTCCACTTT. Translation: CASSPTQDLYNSPLHF. Combining the CDR3 with reference TRBV9 and TRBJ1-6 gives the whole variable domain DSGVTQTPKHLITATGQRVTLRCSPRSGDLSVYWYQQSLDQGLQFLIQYYNGEERAKGNILERFSAQQFPDLHSELNLSSLELGDSALYFCASSPTQDLYNSPLHFGNGTRLTVT.

This clone has a single count. The chain uses TRBV19 and TRBJ2-3, with D tentatively TRBD1 (6 bases). The CDR3 totals 15 residues. The V gene's germline CDR1 is LNHDA and CDR2 SQIVND (reference sequence). Trimming removed 7 bases at V and 5 bases at J, with 19 bases between. Here the CDR3 reads CASNRAASWGDTQYF. CDR3 DNA sequence: TGTGCCAGTAACAGGGCTGCTAGTTGGGGAGATACGCAGTATTTT.

The chain couples TRBV4-1 to TRBJ1-1; the match to TRBD1 covers 8 bases. This CDR3 is 15 amino acids long. V was pared by 3 bases and J by 1 base, with 4 bases of the junction left unmatched. Germline V gene lookup returns CDR1 MGHRA and CDR2 YSYEKL. For the CDR3, the DNA is TGCGCCAGCAGCCACCTACAGGGGGGGAACACTGAAGCTTTCTTT. Encoded protein: CASSHLQGGNTEAFF.

This chain joins TRBV6-5 and TRBJ2-5; D remains ambiguous. In germline, CDR1 is MNHEY, CDR2 SVGAGI. V dropped 11 bases and J dropped 1 base, with 11 bases sitting between them. This CDR3 has 12 amino acids. CDR3 loop: CAGSTVQETQYF. The CDR3 DNA sequence: TGTGCCGGCTCAACAGTCCAAGAGACCCAGTACTTC.

V is TRBV18 and J is TRBJ2-2; 9 bases are a match to TRBD1. The V gene end was trimmed by 3 bases and the J gene end by 0 bases; junction bases not matched to a gene: 5. CDR1 is KGHSH, CDR2 LQKENI, per germline. CDR3 length equals 17 residues. CDR3 sequence: CASSPGTGSANTGELFF. CDR3 sequence (DNA): TGTGCCAGCTCACCTGGGACAGGGAGCGCGAACACCGGGGAGCTGTTTTTT.

The V and J genes are TRBV5-1 and TRBJ2-6; TRBD1 agrees at 9 bases. Germline CDR1 SGHRS, CDR2 YFSETQ. CDR3 length: 17 residues. The J segment lost 1 base and the V segment lost 5 bases, leaving 7 bases of the junction unmatched. The CDR3 bases are TGCGCCAGCAGATCCGGGACAGGGAGGTCTGGGGCCAACGTCCTGACTTTC. Protein product: CASRSGTGRSGANVLTF.

CDR3 amino acids: CSVEITERNIQYF. In nucleotides, the CDR3 is TGCAGCGTTGAAATTACGGAGAGAAACATTCAGTACTTC. The chain joins TRBV29-1 to TRBJ2-4; unclear D gene. CDR3 size: 13 residues. Trimming took off 2 bases at V and 6 bases at J, with 11 bases between the two ends. CDR1 and CDR2 (germline): SQVTM, ANQGSEA.

The CDR3 is CASSYSRQGPYEQYF. The CDR3 DNA is TGTGCCAGCAGTTACTCGAGGCAGGGCCCCTACGAGCAGTACTTC. V usage is TRBV6-5 and J usage is TRBJ2-7, with D possibly being TRBD1 (5 bases). The CDR3 has 15 amino acids. Germline V gene lookup returns CDR1 MNHEY and CDR2 SVGAGI. V dropped 0 bases and J dropped 2 bases, with 11 bases sitting between them.

CDR3 sequence: CASTLPYPGGYNEQFF. The CDR3, as DNA: TGTGCCAGTACCCTCCCTTACCCGGGGGGATACAATGAGCAGTTCTTC. The V call is TRBV19, the J call TRBJ2-1; 7 positions agree with TRBD2. The trim removed 7 bases at V and 4 bases at J, leaving 13 bases unmatched. This CDR3 has 16 residues. Germline-derived CDR1 and CDR2 are LNHDA and SQIVND (reference sequence).

This chain's CDR3 is CATSGGAHSYNEQFF. The DNA of the CDR3 is TGTGCCACCAGTGGGGGGGCCCACTCCTACAATGAGCAGTTCTTC. This rearrangement joins TRBV24-1 to TRBJ2-1, with D possibly being TRBD1 or TRBD2 (6 bases each). The CDR3 has 15 amino acids. Trimming removed 5 bases at V and 0 bases at J, with 10 bases between. Germline V gene sequence: CDR1 KGHDR, CDR2 SFDVKD.

This rearrangement joins TRBV27 to TRBJ1-2; D may be TRBD1 (6 bases). Germline CDR1 MNHEY, CDR2 SMNVEV (reference sequence). V dropped 8 bases and J dropped 7 bases, with 14 bases sitting between them. This CDR3 region has 12 residues. The CDR3 sequence is CASRGGAGGYTF. The CDR3 coding sequence is TGTGCCAGCCGTGGGGGGGCTGGTGGCTACACCTTC.

This rearrangement joins TRBV6-2 or TRBV6-3 to TRBJ2-5; the match to TRBD2 covers 8 bases. V gave up 6 bases and J gave up 4 bases; unmatched junction bases: 7. This CDR3 has 14 amino acids. Looked up from germline, CDR1 is MNHEY and CDR2 is SVGEGT. The chain's CDR3 is CASSSGLAGETQYF. For the CDR3, the DNA is TGTGCCAGCAGCTCCGGACTAGCTGGAGAGACCCAGTACTTC.

This clone appeared a single time. The rearrangement uses TRBV10-3 and TRBJ2-3, with 8 bases aligning to TRBD1. With 6 bases clipped from V and 1 base from J, the junction kept 6 bases outside the gene matches. The CDR3 has 15 amino acids. Looked up from germline, CDR1 is ENHRY and CDR2 is SYGVKD. The chain's CDR3 is CAIRAGGAGTDTQYF. The DNA for the CDR3 is TGTGCCATCAGAGCAGGGGGCGCGGGCACAGATACGCAGTATTTT.

The rearrangement joins TRBV6-5 to TRBJ2-1; D remains unclear. Germline V gives CDR1 MNHEY, CDR2 SVGAGI. The CDR3 is made up of 13 amino acids. V was pared by 6 bases and J by 5 bases, with 11 bases between. The CDR3 spells CASRTRSNNEQFF. The CDR3 coding sequence is TGTGCCAGCAGAACCCGATCCAACAATGAGCAGTTCTTC.

This clone was found a few times. The V and J genes are TRBV19 and TRBJ1-5; 7 bases map to TRBD1. Germline CDR1 is LNHDA and CDR2 is SQIVND (reference sequence). This CDR3 has 13 residues. V shed 8 bases and J 4 bases; nucleotides not matched to a gene: 5. The CDR3 protein is CASETGQNQPQHF. CDR3 nucleotide sequence: TGTGCCAGTGAGACAGGGCAGAATCAGCCCCAGCATTTT. The complete variable domain, with remaining parts taken from reference TRBV19 and TRBJ1-5, reads DGGITQSPKYLFRKEGQNVTLSCEQNLNHDAMYWYRQDPGQGLRLIYYSQIVNDFQKGDIAEGYSVSREKKESFPLTVTSAQKNPTAFYLCASETGQNQPQHFGDGTRLSIL.

The gene calls are TRBV18 and TRBJ2-5, with TRBD2 matching over 7 bases. J lost 5 bases, V lost 3 bases, and 12 bases had no gene match. CDR3 size: 16 residues. The germline CDR1 and CDR2 sequences are KGHSH and LQKENI. CDR3 bases: TGTGCCAGCTCACCGCTAAGCGGGGAGATCGGGGAGACCCAGTACTTC. Encoded protein: CASSPLSGEIGETQYF.

In DNA form, the CDR3 reads TGTGCCAGCAGCTTAGAGCGGCGGGGGTTTCGCGCAGATACGCAGTATTTT. Its translation: CASSLERRGFRADTQYF. The rearrangement uses TRBV7-2 and TRBJ2-3; 7 bases align to TRBD2. The junction had 11 bases not matched to a gene; V was cut back by 1 base and J by 4 bases. Germline V lookup: CDR1 SGHTA, CDR2 FQGNSA. CDR3 length equals 17 residues.

V and J are TRBV5-4 and TRBJ1-2; a weak D match, TRBD1 (5 bases). Germline CDR1 is SGHNT and CDR2 is YYREEE (reference sequence). V lost 0 bases and J lost 6, with 9 bases in between. The CDR3 is 13 residues long. The CDR3 is CASSLETGDGYTF. The CDR3 DNA is TGTGCCAGCAGCTTGGAAACAGGCGATGGCTACACCTTC.

V is TRBV2 and J is TRBJ2-5, with a weak D call TRBD1 (6 bases). Germline assignment: CDR1 SNHLY and CDR2 FYNNEI. The CDR3 is 12 amino acids. V dropped 7 bases and J dropped 4 bases, with 10 bases sitting between them. The CDR3 DNA sequence: TGTGCCAGCAAGGGGGTGGGAGAGACCCAGTACTTC. Translation: CASKGVGETQYF.